Sequencing of this TCR beta chain was carried out in a study of T cells of healthy individuals. This clonotype was picked up a small number of times. The CDR3 spans 18 residues. V lost 4 bases and J lost 0; bases outside the gene matches: 8. Germline CDR1 SGHVS, CDR2 FQNEAQ. In TCRdb, the 5' RACE reads were re-called with MiXCR into one record per CDR3 protein. The sample yields 40,000 to 45,000 distinct CDR3 sequences, about 5% seen once. The chain is built from TRBV7-8 and TRBJ2-3, with TRBD2 matching 12 bases. The receptor comes from a human donor in good health. CDR3: CASSSPLAGGRSTDTQYF. The CDR3 DNA sequence: TGTGCCAGCAGCTCCCCTCTAGCGGGGGGGCGGAGCACAGATACGCAGTATTTT.